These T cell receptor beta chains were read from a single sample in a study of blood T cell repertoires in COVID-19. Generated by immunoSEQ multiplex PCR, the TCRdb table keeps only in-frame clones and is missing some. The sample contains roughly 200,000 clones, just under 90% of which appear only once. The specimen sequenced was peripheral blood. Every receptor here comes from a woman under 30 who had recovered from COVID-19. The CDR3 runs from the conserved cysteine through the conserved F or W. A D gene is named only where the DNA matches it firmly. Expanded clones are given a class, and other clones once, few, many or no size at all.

CDR3aa: CASSPTTRQGVSTF; CDR3nt: TGTGCCAGCAGTCCCACCACACGACAGGGAGTAAGCACCTTC; v_gene: TRBV27; abundance: -; d_gene: TRBD1; j_gene: TRBJ1-2
CDR3aa: CASSEPRRLVSGYTF; CDR3nt: TGTGCCAGCAGTGAACCGCGGAGACTAGTAAGTGGCTACACCTTC; v_gene: TRBV2; abundance: -; d_gene: -; j_gene: TRBJ1-2
CDR3aa: CASSSGGGAMDEQFF; CDR3nt: TGTGCCAGCAGCTCCGGCGGGGGGGCCATGGATGAGCAGTTCTTC; v_gene: TRBV7-3; abundance: -; d_gene: TRBD2; j_gene: TRBJ2-1
CDR3aa: CASSGPGQVNEKLFF; CDR3nt: TGTGCCAGCAGTGGACCGGGACAGGTTAATGAAAAACTGTTTTTT; v_gene: TRBV25-1; abundance: -; d_gene: TRBD1; j_gene: TRBJ1-4
CDR3aa: CASSLVRSTEAFF; CDR3nt: TGTGCCAGCAGCTTAGTCAGGTCAACTGAAGCTTTCTTT; v_gene: TRBV7-2; abundance: once; d_gene: -; j_gene: TRBJ1-1
CDR3aa: CATSDGSASSYNEQFF; CDR3nt: TGTGCCACCAGTGATGGTAGCGCCAGCTCCTACAATGAGCAGTTCTTC; v_gene: TRBV24-1; abundance: -; d_gene: -; j_gene: TRBJ2-1
CDR3aa: CASSIGGTSGETQYF; CDR3nt: TGTGCCAGTAGTATAGGAGGGACTAGTGGGGAGACCCAGTACTTC; v_gene: TRBV19; abundance: -; d_gene: TRBD2; j_gene: TRBJ2-5
CDR3aa: CASSLRSKGLITGELFF; CDR3nt: TGTGCCAGCAGCTTACGGTCGAAGGGACTTATAACCGGGGAGCTGTTTTTT; v_gene: TRBV11-2; abundance: -; d_gene: -; j_gene: TRBJ2-2
CDR3aa: CASSSPGRGDYGYTF; CDR3nt: TGTGCCAGCAGCTCCCCCGGCAGGGGGGACTATGGCTACACCTTC; v_gene: TRBV7-2; abundance: once; d_gene: TRBD1; j_gene: TRBJ1-2
CDR3aa: CASSLEGTSEETQYF; CDR3nt: TGTGCCAGCAGCTTAGAGGGGACTAGCGAAGAGACCCAGTACTTC; v_gene: TRBV7-8; abundance: -; d_gene: TRBD2; j_gene: TRBJ2-5
CDR3aa: CASREETAYQETQYF; CDR3nt: TGTGCCAGCAGGGAAGAGACAGCGTATCAAGAGACCCAGTACTTC; v_gene: TRBV2; abundance: -; d_gene: -; j_gene: TRBJ2-5
CDR3aa: CASSYPSGYGYTF; CDR3nt: TGTGCCAGCAGTTACCCCTCCGGCTATGGCTACACCTTC; v_gene: TRBV6-2/TRBV6-3; abundance: -; d_gene: -; j_gene: TRBJ1-2
CDR3aa: CASSRFGTGGYEQYF; CDR3nt: TGTGCCAGCAGCCGTTTCGGGACAGGGGGCTACGAGCAGTACTTC; v_gene: TRBV7-2; abundance: -; d_gene: TRBD1; j_gene: TRBJ2-7
CDR3aa: CASSLTSDNEQFF; CDR3nt: TGTGCCAGCAGTTTAACAAGCGACAATGAGCAGTTCTTC; v_gene: TRBV7-3; abundance: -; d_gene: -; j_gene: TRBJ2-1
CDR3aa: CASSLRYGYTF; CDR3nt: TGTGCCAGCAGTTTACGGTATGGCTACACCTTC; v_gene: TRBV28; abundance: -; d_gene: -; j_gene: TRBJ1-2
CDR3aa: CASSQSVREWDGYTF; CDR3nt: TGCGCCAGCAGCCAATCGGTCCGGGAATGGGATGGCTACACCTTC; v_gene: TRBV4-3; abundance: -; d_gene: -; j_gene: TRBJ1-2
CDR3aa: CASSQEDREMKKLFF; CDR3nt: TGCGCCAGCAGCCAAGAAGATCGGGAAATGAAAAAACTGTTTTTT; v_gene: TRBV4-3; abundance: -; d_gene: -; j_gene: TRBJ1-4
CDR3aa: CASSQEGLGWRGEQFF; CDR3nt: TGCGCCAGCAGCCAAGAAGGGTTAGGATGGAGGGGTGAGCAGTTCTTC; v_gene: TRBV4-3; abundance: -; d_gene: -; j_gene: TRBJ2-1
CDR3aa: CASSLDRGGTGELFF; CDR3nt: TGTGCCAGCAGCTTGGACAGGGGGGGAACCGGGGAGCTGTTTTTT; v_gene: TRBV5-4; abundance: -; d_gene: -; j_gene: TRBJ2-2
CDR3aa: CASSGRSGGNEAFF; CDR3nt: TGTGCCAGCAGCGGGCGATCAGGGGGAAACGAAGCTTTCTTT; v_gene: TRBV2; abundance: -; d_gene: TRBD1; j_gene: TRBJ1-1
CDR3aa: CASSEGQGYGYTF; CDR3nt: TGCGCCAGCAGTGAAGGACAGGGGTATGGCTACACCTTC; v_gene: TRBV10-2; abundance: -; d_gene: TRBD1; j_gene: TRBJ1-2
CDR3aa: CASSAPGVPAEQYF; CDR3nt: TGTGCCAGCAGCGCCCCGGGGGTACCTGCCGAGCAGTACTTC; v_gene: TRBV7-9; abundance: -; d_gene: -; j_gene: TRBJ2-7
CDR3aa: CASSYRPGASDEQFF; CDR3nt: TGTGCCAGCAGTTACCGGCCAGGGGCGAGCGATGAGCAGTTCTTC; v_gene: TRBV6-6; abundance: -; d_gene: -; j_gene: TRBJ2-1
CDR3aa: CASRGGGLNTEAFF; CDR3nt: TGTGCCAGCAGAGGGGGGGGATTGAACACTGAAGCTTTCTTT; v_gene: TRBV3-1/TRBV3-2; abundance: few; d_gene: -; j_gene: TRBJ1-1
CDR3aa: CASSRDSDYGYTF; CDR3nt: TGTGCCAGTAGCCGCGACAGTGACTATGGCTACACCTTC; v_gene: TRBV19; abundance: once; d_gene: -; j_gene: TRBJ1-2
CDR3aa: CSVGQKYSEQYF; CDR3nt: TGCAGCGTTGGCCAAAAATATAGTGAGCAGTACTTC; v_gene: TRBV29-1; abundance: -; d_gene: -; j_gene: TRBJ2-7
CDR3aa: CASSKGEGGGYTF; CDR3nt: TGTGCCAGCAGCAAGGGCGAGGGTGGCGGCTACACCTTC; v_gene: TRBV9; abundance: -; d_gene: -; j_gene: TRBJ1-2
CDR3aa: CACLGPQGRGDTQYF; CDR3nt: TGTGCCTGTTTGGGCCCCCAGGGTCGTGGAGATACGCAGTATTTT; v_gene: TRBV2; abundance: -; d_gene: -; j_gene: TRBJ2-3
CDR3aa: CASSEEGARTDTQYF; CDR3nt: TGTGCCAGCAGTGAAGAAGGGGCACGCACAGATACGCAGTATTTT; v_gene: TRBV6-1; abundance: -; d_gene: -; j_gene: TRBJ2-3
CDR3aa: CASREWGLRGIKYEQYF; CDR3nt: TGTGCCAGCAGGGAATGGGGGTTGAGGGGGATAAAGTACGAGCAGTACTTC; v_gene: TRBV6-1; abundance: -; d_gene: -; j_gene: TRBJ2-7
CDR3aa: CASSLEVAANEQFF; CDR3nt: TGTGCCAGCAGCTTGGAGGTAGCTGCCAATGAGCAGTTCTTC; v_gene: TRBV5-4; abundance: -; d_gene: -; j_gene: TRBJ2-1
CDR3aa: CASSPLVIGYQETQYF; CDR3nt: TGTGCCAGCAGCCCATTAGTCATCGGGTACCAAGAGACCCAGTACTTC; v_gene: TRBV3-1/TRBV3-2; abundance: -; d_gene: -; j_gene: TRBJ2-5
CDR3aa: CASSYKGAEADTQYF; CDR3nt: TGTGCCAGCAGTTATAAGGGGGCTGAGGCAGATACGCAGTATTTT; v_gene: TRBV6-2/TRBV6-3; abundance: few; d_gene: TRBD1; j_gene: TRBJ2-3